A single sample gave rise to the 29 T cell receptor beta chains below, sequenced in a study of T-cell reconstitution after alpha-beta-depleted transplantation in children. Unique molecular identifiers were incorporated into the prepared TCRbeta library. TCRdb independently ran MiXCR on the PCR reads; one entry per CDR3 protein. Among a few hundred thousand distinct CDR3 sequences listed, about 18% were seen once. The sample consisted of PBMCs from the stem cell graft donor, taken from the stem cell graft. The receptors here all came from a human donor who donated a stem cell graft to a child with acute lymphoblastic leukemia.

The chain has TRBV12-3 or TRBV12-4 and TRBJ2-7; no clear D gene. The CDR3 has 12 residues. V was shortened by 6 bases and J by 4 bases, with 10 bases between the two germline ends. CDR3 nucleotides: TGTGCCAGCAGCCGGACCCATTACGAGCAGTACTTC. It encodes CASSRTHYEQYF.

The rearrangement uses TRBV20-1 and TRBJ2-7, with D possibly TRBD2 on 5 matching bases. Germline V CDR1 and CDR2: DFQATT, SNEGSKA (reference sequence). The CDR3 consists of 15 residues. Trimming took 0 bases from V and 2 from J, leaving 14 bases between them. The CDR3 region is CSARDRVRGTYEQYF. CDR3 sequence (DNA): TGCAGTGCTAGAGATCGGGTACGGGGTACCTACGAGCAGTACTTC.

This clonotype was counted a few times. The chain has TRBV12-3 or TRBV12-4 and TRBJ2-7, with 7 bases that match TRBD2. The CDR3 is made up of 17 amino acids. After removal of 2 bases from V and 2 bases from J, the junction contained 12 bases not matched to a gene. As DNA, the CDR3 is TGTGCCAGCAGTTTAACCCTCGGGAGCGGGACCCCCTACGAGCAGTACTTC. Translating gives CASSLTLGSGTPYEQYF.

J is TRBJ1-1 and V is TRBV11-2; D is perhaps TRBD1 (5 bases). CDR3 length equals 11 residues. The V gene lost 0 bases and the J gene lost 11 bases, with 7 bases spanning the gap. Germline values: CDR1 SGHAT, CDR2 FQNNGV. The CDR3 sequence is CASSLDRGAFF. The CDR3 DNA is TGTGCCAGCAGCTTAGATCGGGGGGCTTTCTTT.

This clonotype was detected only a few times. J is TRBJ2-5 and V is TRBV2, with 11 bases lining up with TRBD2. This CDR3 spans 15 amino acids. Germline values: CDR1 SNHLY, CDR2 FYNNEI. V lost 4 bases and J lost 4; bases outside the gene matches: 5. CDR3: CASSGTSGSGETQYF. The CDR3 bases are TGTGCCAGCAGTGGTACTAGCGGGAGTGGAGAGACCCAGTACTTC.

The chain uses TRBV19 and TRBJ2-5; the match to TRBD2 covers 10 bases. The CDR3 has 14 residues. V shed 10 bases, J shed 2 bases, and the junction held 7 bases outside the gene matches. Germline V gene data show CDR1 as LNHDA and CDR2 as SQIVND (reference sequence). CDR3 amino acids: CANDPSGRQETQYF. CDR3 nucleotide sequence: TGTGCCAACGATCCTAGCGGGAGACAAGAGACCCAGTACTTC.

This clonotype was picked up a small number of times. The rearrangement uses TRBV12-3 or TRBV12-4 and TRBJ1-6; no clear D. V lost 5 bases, J lost 4 bases, and 15 bases lay in between. The CDR3 contains 16 residues. This CDR3 is CASSPRGMSYNSPLHF. In DNA form, the CDR3 reads TGTGCCAGCAGTCCCCGTGGGATGAGTTATAATTCACCCCTCCACTTT.

This clonotype was observed a few times. This rearrangement joins TRBV5-5 to TRBJ2-3; no definite D call. The V end was cut by 1 base, the J end by 6 bases, with 9 bases between. CDR1 is SGHKS and CDR2 is YYEKEE in the germline V gene (reference sequence). This CDR3 contains 13 residues. For the CDR3, the DNA is TGTGCCAGCAGCTTGCGGCAATTGGATACGCAGTATTTT. This translates into CASSLRQLDTQYF.

Ten or more counts support this clonotype. This chain joins TRBV6-4 and TRBJ2-1; TRBD1 matches at 7 bases. Germline-derived CDR1 and CDR2 are MRHNA and SNTAGT. This CDR3 is 13 amino acids long. Germline trimming cut 2 bases from V and 7 bases from J; bases unmatched to any gene: 2. The CDR3 DNA is TGTGCCAGCAGTGACGGGACAGTGAATGAGCAGTTCTTC. Its protein product is CASSDGTVNEQFF.

The rearrangement links TRBV12-3 or TRBV12-4 to TRBJ2-1; D is unresolved. The CDR3 has 12 amino acids. V was shortened by 3 bases and J by 6 bases, with 6 bases between the two germline ends. This CDR3 is CASSFPLNEQFF. The CDR3 region has the DNA TGTGCCAGCAGTTTTCCCCTCAATGAGCAGTTCTTC.

This clonotype was found a few times. The J gene is TRBJ2-5, the V gene TRBV29-1; D may be TRBD2 (6 bases). The V and J ends lost 7 bases and 5 bases respectively, with 17 bases between them. Germline V gene sequence: CDR1 SQVTM, CDR2 ANQGSEA. CDR3 size: 13 residues. This chain's CDR3 is CSDLEGLEETQYF. In DNA, the CDR3 is TGCAGCGACCTGGAGGGCCTGGAGGAGACCCAGTACTTC.

The V call is TRBV20-1, the J call TRBJ2-1, with D perhaps TRBD2 (5 bases). The V end lost 0 bases, the J end lost 2 bases, and 14 bases lay between the germline ends. In germline, CDR1 is DFQATT, CDR2 SNEGSKA (reference sequence). This CDR3 contains 16 residues. CDR3 region: CSARDLGGLTYNEQFF. CDR3 nucleotide sequence: TGCAGTGCTAGAGATTTGGGCGGGTTAACCTACAATGAGCAGTTCTTC.

This clonotype came up a few times. J is TRBJ1-2 and V is TRBV27, with D uncertain. With 0 bases removed from V and 4 bases from J, the gap between germline ends came to 12 bases. CDR3 length equals 15 residues. Germline CDR1 MNHEY, CDR2 SMNVEV (reference sequence). The CDR3: CASSLSAGGVYGYTF. CDR3 nucleotide sequence: TGTGCCAGCAGTTTATCGGCAGGTGGAGTCTATGGCTACACCTTC.

The chain is built from TRBV11-2 and TRBJ2-5; no clear D. Between the trimmed V and J ends, which lost 5 bases and 5 bases, there was a span of 15 bases. Germline CDR1 SGHAT, CDR2 FQNNGV. This CDR3 spans 14 amino acids. The CDR3 loop is CASSPQPRTETQYF. The CDR3 DNA sequence: TGTGCCAGCAGCCCACAACCCCGGACCGAGACCCAGTACTTC.

This clonotype has a handful of counts. The V and J genes are TRBV20-1 and TRBJ2-7; tentative D call: TRBD2 (6 bases). V gave up 3 bases and J gave up 3 bases, with 18 bases separating them. Germline V lookup: CDR1 DFQATT, CDR2 SNEGSKA (reference sequence). This CDR3 is 15 amino acids long. The CDR3 spells CSARPPGAEGYEQYF. The CDR3, as DNA: TGCAGTGCTAGGCCGCCCGGGGCGGAGGGCTACGAGCAGTACTTC.

This clonotype has more than one count but fewer than ten. CDR3 residues: CASSFTSGPPNIQYF. CDR3 DNA sequence: TGCGCCAGCAGCTTTACATCGGGACCTCCAAACATTCAGTACTTC. The chain is built from TRBV5-1 and TRBJ2-4; D tentatively fits TRBD1 or TRBD2 (5 bases each). V was trimmed by 2 bases and J by 6 bases, leaving 15 bases between them. Germline-derived CDR1 and CDR2 are SGHRS and YFSETQ. CDR3 size: 15 residues. The variable domain in full, completed from reference TRBV5-1 and TRBJ2-4, reads KAGVTQTPRYLIKTRGQQVTLSCSPISGHRSVSWYQQTPGQGLQFLFEYFSETQRNKGNFPGRFSGRQFSNSRSEMNVSTLELGDSALYLCASSFTSGPPNIQYFGAGTRLSVL.

This clonotype was picked up a small number of times. The J gene is TRBJ1-2, the V gene TRBV5-1; 9 nucleotides agree with TRBD1. V lost 4 bases, J lost 6 bases, and 22 bases stayed unmatched. The CDR3 sequence is 19 residues long. CDR1 SGHRS and CDR2 YFSETQ come from the germline V gene. The CDR3 DNA is TGCGCCAGCAGCGTCACAGGGGGCGCGGTGGTCCTAGAGAGCCATGGCTACACCTTC. Translating it yields CASSVTGGAVVLESHGYTF.

This CDR3 reads CASSSGGGIGNEQFF. DNA of the CDR3: TGTGCCAGCAGTTCTGGGGGAGGGATAGGGAATGAGCAGTTCTTC. The J gene is TRBJ2-1, the V gene TRBV12-3 or TRBV12-4, with 7 nucleotides matching TRBD2. CDR3 length: 15 residues. The J segment lost 7 bases and the V segment lost 4 bases, leaving 10 bases of the junction unmatched.

This clonotype showed up just a few times. The rearrangement uses TRBV2 and TRBJ1-4; D possibly corresponds to TRBD1 (5 bases). This CDR3 comprises 14 residues. Trimming cost V 6 bases and J 0 bases, with 8 bases left between them. Germline CDR1 SNHLY, CDR2 FYNNEI. The CDR3 DNA reads TGTGCCAGCAGCAGGGCAACAACTAATGAAAAACTGTTTTTT. This gives the protein CASSRATTNEKLFF.

The rearrangement uses TRBV7-9 and TRBJ2-7; no reliable D call. The germline V gene has CDR1 SEHNR and CDR2 FQNEAQ (reference sequence). This CDR3 contains 16 residues. The germline V and J ends were trimmed by 3 bases and 5 bases, with 20 bases remaining between them. The CDR3 DNA is TGTGCCAGCAGCTTGGGCAGGACCGGCCTGTGGAACGAGCAGTACTTC. It translates to CASSLGRTGLWNEQYF.

The rearrangement links TRBV12-3 or TRBV12-4 to TRBJ1-1; D is perhaps TRBD1 (6 bases). The CDR3 runs 14 residues. Trimming left V 7 bases short and J 10 bases short, with 22 bases between. This chain's CDR3 is CASTPYDRPVGAFF. CDR3 coding DNA: TGTGCCAGCACCCCGTACGACAGGCCTGTTGGAGCTTTCTTT.

The rearrangement joins TRBV3-1 to TRBJ1-2, with D unresolved. The V end lost 1 base, the J end lost 7 bases, and 10 bases lay between the germline ends. This CDR3 is 13 amino acids long. CDR1 and CDR2 from the germline V gene are LGHDT and YNNKEL (reference sequence). This CDR3 reads CASSQVQKAGYTF. The DNA of the CDR3 is TGTGCCAGCAGCCAAGTCCAGAAGGCTGGCTACACCTTC.

CDR3 amino acids: CASGSALAGVSDTQYF. In nucleotides, the CDR3 is TGTGCTAGTGGTTCCGCTCTAGCGGGAGTTTCAGATACGCAGTATTTT. The chain carries TRBV12-5 and TRBJ2-3; 10 bases match TRBD2. CDR3 size: 16 residues. From germline, CDR1 is LGHNT and CDR2 FRNRAP. Trimming at V came to 4 bases and at J to 4 bases, leaving 8 bases not matched to a gene.

The chain is built from TRBV29-1 and TRBJ1-2; 7 nucleotides match TRBD1. V shed 5 bases and J 2 bases; nucleotides not matched to a gene: 5. CDR1 SQVTM and CDR2 ANQGSEA come from the germline V gene. The CDR3 has 13 residues. The CDR3 loop reads CSVTQGGNYGYTF. CDR3 coding DNA: TGCAGCGTTACCCAGGGGGGGAACTATGGCTACACCTTC.

V is TRBV20-1 and J is TRBJ1-1; unclear D gene. CDR1 and CDR2 from the germline V gene are DFQATT and SNEGSKA (reference sequence). Trimming removed 0 bases at V and 5 bases at J, with 19 bases between. This CDR3 spans 16 amino acids. CDR3 region: CSARDSLWASRTEAFF. The CDR3 DNA is TGCAGTGCTAGAGATTCTTTGTGGGCCTCCCGAACTGAAGCTTTCTTT.

There are a few counts of this clonotype. At one of its ends the junction is not consistent with the germline gene, which may arise from a read error. This chain connects TRBV4-1 to TRBJ2-1; D call uncertain. Germline V CDR1 and CDR2: MGHRA, YSYEKL. This CDR3 is built from 13 residues. The CDR3 sequence: CASSQPLGTEEFF. DNA of the CDR3: TGCGCCAGCAGCCAACCCCTGGGAACTGAGGAGTTCTTC.

DNA of the CDR3: TGTGCCAGCAGTTACGGGGCCTCTGGGGCCAACGTCCTGACTTTC. As protein: CASSYGASGANVLTF. The chain links TRBV6-5 to TRBJ2-6, with D maybe TRBD1 (5 bases). CDR3 length: 15 residues. Germline values: CDR1 MNHEY, CDR2 SVGAGI. The V end was cut by 2 bases, the J end by 0 bases, with 5 bases between.

The chain couples TRBV11-2 to TRBJ2-5, with no clear D. Germline lookup yields CDR1 SGHAT and CDR2 FQNNGV. The CDR3 is 12 residues long. Trimming cost V 8 bases and J 2 bases, with 9 bases left between them. CDR3 sequence reads: CASGTWQETQYF. CDR3 nucleotides: TGTGCCAGCGGAACGTGGCAAGAGACCCAGTACTTC.

This clonotype has a handful of counts. This sequence joins TRBV7-3 and TRBJ1-2; unclear D gene. The V gene lost 4 bases and the J gene lost 4 bases, with 13 bases spanning the gap. Per germline, CDR1 SGHTA and CDR2 FQGTGA. The CDR3 extends over 14 amino acids. The CDR3 DNA follows: TGTGCCAGCAGCTCTGAGTTGGCGGGCTATGGCTACACCTTC. This gives the protein CASSSELAGYGYTF.